This TCR beta chain comes out of a study of monozygotic twins with inflammatory bowel disease. Investigators pulled total RNA out of whole blood and did not sort T cells. In germline, CDR1 is KGHSH, CDR2 LQKENI. The CDR3 is 12 residues long. Total RNA input per TCR library was 3,500 to 4,500 ng. Per individual sample, eight separate reactions were used to make cDNA. TCRdb re-called the 5' RACE reads and shows each CDR3 protein once, DNA omitted. This table lists 120,000 to 150,000 distinct CDR3 sequences. The chain combines TRBV18 with TRBJ1-1. The sequencing input was blood. The sequence derives from a human donor with ulcerative colitis or Crohn's disease, or a healthy co-twin of an affected twin (not recorded which). CDR3 in amino acids: CASSPHSTEAFF.